These 10 T cell receptor beta chains originate from one sample sequenced in a study of blood T cell repertoires in COVID-19. Data came from immunoSEQ multiplex PCR; TCRdb stores just in-frame clones and leaves some out. The sample contains about 300,000 clones, approximately 88% of which appear only once. The sample consisted of peripheral blood. The receptors here all came from a woman between 25 and 40 years old who had recovered from COVID-19.

The genes are TRBV3-1 (or the pseudogene TRBV3-2) and TRBJ1-6; no definite D call. Trimming left V 3 bases short and J 0 bases short, with 9 bases between. The germline CDR1 and CDR2 sequences are LGHDT and YNNKEL (reference sequence). The CDR3 loop spans 16 amino acids. CDR3 in amino acids: CASSQRVSSYNSPLHF. The CDR3 DNA reads TGTGCCAGCAGCCAGAGGGTGAGCTCCTATAATTCACCCCTCCACTTT.

The J gene is TRBJ1-1, the V gene TRBV7-9, with TRBD1 matching 8 bases. Germline CDR1 SEHNR, CDR2 FQNEAQ (reference sequence). V gave up 4 bases and J gave up 1 base; unmatched junction bases: 5. This CDR3 has 15 residues. Written as DNA, the CDR3 is TGTGCCAGCAGCTCCCGGACAGGGCGGAACACTGAAGCTTTCTTT. This encodes CASSSRTGRNTEAFF.

The chain recombines TRBV2 with TRBJ1-6, with D possibly being TRBD1 (5 bases). V was cut by 2 bases and J by 13 bases, with 15 bases left in between. The CDR3 length is 14 residues. CDR1 and CDR2 from the germline V gene are SNHLY and FYNNEI. The CDR3 coding sequence is TGTGCCAGCAGTGAAAGGGCCCTATCAGGGCCCCTCCACTTT. It specifies CASSERALSGPLHF.

In the case of this clone: Within the sample, other DNA sequences also encode this same CDR3. The chain carries TRBV5-4 and TRBJ1-2, with D perhaps TRBD1 (6 bases). Germline V gives CDR1 SGHNT, CDR2 YYREEE (reference sequence). V was shortened by 0 bases and J by 3 bases, with 12 bases between the two germline ends. The CDR3 length is 15 residues. DNA of the CDR3: TGTGCCAGCAGCTTGGCCGACGGACAGTACTATGGCTACACCTTC. The encoded protein is CASSLADGQYYGYTF.

The chain joins TRBV24-1 to TRBJ2-1, with a tentative D call TRBD2 (7 bases). V was cut by 5 bases and J by 7 bases, with 17 bases left in between. CDR3 length equals 15 residues. CDR1 is KGHDR and CDR2 is SFDVKD in the germline V gene. CDR3 DNA: TGTGCCACCAGTGTCCAAAGGGGGGGCGGGAATGAGCAGTTCTTC. Its protein is CATSVQRGGGNEQFF.

This chain joins TRBV7-9 and TRBJ2-2, with 10 bases lining up with TRBD1. The V segment lost 5 bases and the J segment 5 bases; nucleotides outside the gene matches: 11. The V gene's germline CDR1 is SEHNR and CDR2 FQNEAQ (reference sequence). The CDR3 length is 17 residues. CDR3 region: CASSRNTGTGVTGELFF. The DNA for the CDR3 is TGTGCCAGCAGCCGAAACACCGGGACAGGGGTTACCGGGGAGCTGTTTTTT.

This sequence joins TRBV5-5 and TRBJ1-5; D is possibly TRBD1 (6 bases). This CDR3 comprises 14 residues. Trimming removed 4 bases at V and 4 bases at J, with 12 bases between. The germline CDR1 and CDR2 sequences are SGHKS and YYEKEE (reference sequence). The CDR3 DNA follows: TGTGCCAGCAGCCCGGACAGACGGAATCAGCCCCAGCATTTT. This codes for CASSPDRRNQPQHF.

The chain combines TRBV24-1 with TRBJ2-7, with D possibly TRBD2 on 6 matching bases. The ends were cut back, 1 base at V and 4 bases at J, with 7 bases in the middle. Looked up from germline, CDR1 is KGHDR and CDR2 is SFDVKD. The CDR3 has 13 residues. CDR3 loop: CATSDLGGYEQYF. The CDR3 DNA is TGTGCCACCAGTGATTTAGGAGGGTACGAGCAGTACTTC.

The CDR3 sequence: CASSHDSSGANVLTF. The CDR3 nucleotides are TGTGCCAGCAGTCACGACAGCTCTGGGGCCAACGTCCTGACTTTC. The chain combines TRBV28 with TRBJ2-6; TRBD1 might be the D (5 bases). Germline CDR1 is MDHEN and CDR2 is SYDVKM. The V end lost 5 bases, the J end lost 0 bases, and 8 bases lay between the germline ends. The CDR3 totals 15 residues.

The chain links TRBV18 to TRBJ1-4; D might be TRBD1 (5 bases). V was shortened by 3 bases and J by 4 bases, with 15 bases between the two germline ends. Germline loops: CDR1 KGHSH, CDR2 LQKENI. The CDR3 has 16 residues. The CDR3 DNA sequence: TGTGCCAGCTCACCCTTCGGAGGGGCCAATAATGAAAAACTGTTTTTT. This sequence encodes CASSPFGGANNEKLFF.